The 7 T cell receptor beta chains below all came from one sample that was sequenced in a study of identical twins (dated by TCRdb to 2016 to 2018). Receptor amplification or capture employed 5' RACE. This sample was sequenced with an Illumina HiSeq 2000. TCRdb trimmed the raw reads at Q25, called clones with MiXCR and kept productive beta chains. Rows with a matching CDR3 protein are joined into one entry that keeps the most common DNA and genes. This sample is represented by a few hundred thousand distinct CDR3 sequences; about 9% of them were singletons. The biggest ten clones account for 2.5% to 3.5% of the sample. The same specimen was also included in a second study, on yellow fever vaccine responses in identical twins.

Specimen: CD8+ T cells sorted from blood. The receptors stem from a woman between 18 and 30 years old in good health.

This clonotype was counted at least ten times. The V call is TRBV12-3 or TRBV12-4, the J call TRBJ1-2, with 8 bases fitting TRBD1. This CDR3 comprises 13 residues. The V and J ends lost 4 bases and 3 bases, in that order; junction bases with no gene match: 1. The DNA for the CDR3 is TGTGCCAGCAGTTCGGGACAGGACTATGGCTACACCTTC. Its protein is CASSSGQDYGYTF.

Only a few counts were recorded for this clonotype. The chain carries TRBV7-2 and TRBJ2-3; TRBD1 or TRBD2 may be the D gene (6 bases each). Germline assignment: CDR1 SGHTA and CDR2 FQGNSA. The CDR3 consists of 17 residues. V lost 0 bases to trimming and J lost 5 bases, with 18 bases between them. The CDR3 DNA is TGTGCCAGCAGCTTAGCTGTAGGGGGACGGGAGAGAGATACGCAGTATTTT. This translates into CASSLAVGGRERDTQYF. The full variable domain, its missing parts supplied by reference TRBV7-2 and TRBJ2-3, is GAGVSQSPSNKVTEKGKDVELRCDPISGHTALYWYRQSLGQGLEFLIYFQGNSAPDKSGLPSDRFSAERTGGSVSTLTIQRTQQEDSAVYLCASSLAVGGRERDTQYFGPGTRLTVL.

This clonotype was seen repeatedly, ten times or more. This chain connects TRBV10-3 to TRBJ2-7, with D perhaps being TRBD1 or TRBD2 (6 bases each). CDR1 is ENHRY, CDR2 SYGVKD, per germline. The CDR3 contains 13 residues. V lost 4 bases to trimming and J lost 2 bases, with 9 bases between them. CDR3 sequence reads: CAISVEGAYEQYF. The CDR3 bases are TGTGCCATCAGTGTGGAGGGGGCCTACGAGCAGTACTTC.

V and J are TRBV2 and TRBJ2-2, with 7 bases fitting TRBD1. The trim removed 8 bases at V and 4 bases at J, leaving 13 bases unmatched. The CDR3 is 16 residues long. CDR1 and CDR2 from the germline V gene are SNHLY and FYNNEI. The CDR3 loop reads CASQTGQTVGTGELFF. In DNA, the CDR3 is TGTGCCAGCCAAACGGGACAGACTGTGGGCACCGGGGAGCTGTTTTTT.

This clonotype was recorded a few times. The CDR3 nucleotides read TGCGCCAGCAGCCAAGGTCGGACAGAGACCTACGAGCAGTACTTC. Translation gives CASSQGRTETYEQYF. The rearrangement uses TRBV4-3 and TRBJ2-7; D is possibly TRBD1 (6 bases). V was pared by 1 base and J by 2 bases, with 12 bases between. The CDR3 is 15 residues long. Germline V CDR1 and CDR2: LGHNA, YSLEER.

This clonotype was detected many times. This chain joins TRBV5-1 and TRBJ1-1, with D maybe TRBD1 (5 bases). The CDR3 has 15 amino acids. Germline V CDR1 and CDR2: SGHRS, YFSETQ. Trimming stripped 4 bases from V and 2 bases from J, with 15 bases between. The CDR3 protein is CASSTEMTVNTEAFF. CDR3 in DNA: TGCGCCAGCAGCACCGAGATGACAGTTAACACTGAAGCTTTCTTT. Full variable domain (rest looked up from reference TRBV5-1 and TRBJ1-1): KAGVTQTPRYLIKTRGQQVTLSCSPISGHRSVSWYQQTPGQGLQFLFEYFSETQRNKGNFPGRFSGRQFSNSRSEMNVSTLELGDSALYLCASSTEMTVNTEAFFGQGTRLTVV.

The rearrangement uses TRBV4-2 and TRBJ2-1, with 10 bases identical to TRBD2. Trimming took 0 bases from V and 0 from J; bases not matched to a gene: 11. The CDR3 is 20 residues long. Germline V gene sequence: CDR1 LGHNA, CDR2 YNFKEQ. The CDR3 DNA sequence: TGTGCCAGCAGCCAAGAACAGCGGGAGGGCCTCTTAAGCTCCTACAATGAGCAGTTCTTC. Translated, it gives CASSQEQREGLLSSYNEQFF.